The rows below give T cell receptor beta chains drawn from one sample of a study of blood T cell repertoires in COVID-19. This table comes from immunoSEQ multiplex PCR, and its TCRdb copy is limited to in-frame clones, with some not included. The sample includes under 250,000 clones, roughly 85% of them seen just once. The specimen sequenced was peripheral blood. The source is a man aged 45-60 years with COVID-19, enrolled during active disease. Each CDR3 is given with its conserved first and last residue. D genes are given only for firm matches. Size tells how often a clone was seen (once, few, many) or the class of an expanded clone, and some rows leave it out.

v_call	d_call	j_call	clone_size	cdr3_aa	cdr3_nt
TRBV10-3	-	TRBJ1-1	-	CAIRDQGGVNTEAFF	TGTGCCATCAGGGACCAAGGAGGTGTGAACACTGAAGCTTTCTTT
TRBV7-2	TRBD2	TRBJ2-1	-	CASSFGLAGGREQFF	TGTGCCAGCAGCTTCGGACTAGCGGGGGGGAGGGAGCAGTTCTTC
TRBV9	TRBD1	TRBJ2-7	-	CASSVDREGGSEQYF	TGTGCCAGCAGCGTTGACAGGGAAGGAGGCTCCGAGCAGTACTTC
TRBV6-5	TRBD2	TRBJ2-1	-	CASSPGLDNEQFF	TGTGCCAGCAGTCCGGGACTAGACAATGAGCAGTTCTTC
TRBV10-3	-	TRBJ1-1	-	CAISQVGARRTEAFF	TGTGCCATCAGCCAAGTGGGGGCGCGGAGGACTGAAGCTTTCTTT
TRBV28	TRBD2	TRBJ2-1	-	CASRGTSGGLF	TGTGCCAGCAGGGGGACTAGCGGGGGTCTCTTC
TRBV6-5	-	TRBJ1-2	-	CASRPDSNYGYTF	TGTGCCAGCAGACCCGACAGTAACTATGGCTACACCTTC
TRBV9	-	TRBJ2-1	-	CASSVGGDSYNEQFF	TGTGCCAGCAGCGTAGGGGGCGACTCCTACAATGAGCAGTTCTTC
TRBV18	TRBD1	TRBJ2-5	-	CASSLQGRETQYF	TGTGCCAGCTCACTACAGGGGCGGGAGACCCAGTACTTC
TRBV6-2/TRBV6-3	-	TRBJ1-4	-	CASSPLWPATNEKLFF	TGTGCCAGCAGCCCTCTGTGGCCCGCAACTAATGAAAAACTGTTTTTT
TRBV19	-	TRBJ2-1	-	CASSIGPNEQFF	TGTGCCAGTAGTATCGGTCCCAATGAGCAGTTCTTC
TRBV10-2	TRBD1	TRBJ2-1	-	CASSGGQGAYYNEQFF	TGCGCCAGCAGTGGTGGACAGGGGGCTTATTACAATGAGCAGTTCTTC
TRBV30	TRBD2	TRBJ2-3	once	CAWSVAGGKTDTQYF	TGTGCCTGGAGTGTAGCGGGGGGGAAAACAGATACGCAGTATTTT
TRBV24-1	-	TRBJ2-1	-	CATAQGSYNEQFF	TGTGCCACCGCCCAGGGCTCCTACAATGAGCAGTTCTTC
TRBV19	TRBD1	TRBJ1-1	-	CASISRGPFNTEAFF	TGTGCCAGTATTAGCAGGGGGCCATTTAACACTGAAGCTTTCTTT
TRBV10-3	TRBD1	TRBJ2-2	-	CAISSLRDRGPGELFF	TGTGCCATCAGTTCCCTGAGGGACAGGGGTCCCGGGGAGCTGTTTTTT
TRBV4-1	-	TRBJ2-2	-	CASSPRTNTGELFF	TGCGCCAGCAGCCCCCGTACGAACACCGGGGAGCTGTTTTTT
TRBV7-2	-	TRBJ1-2	-	CASSLGASANYGYTF	TGTGCCAGCAGCTTGGGGGCCTCAGCTAACTATGGCTACACCTTC
TRBV4-1	TRBD2	TRBJ2-2	once	CASSQGVLTSGGAPGELFF	TGCGCCAGCAGCCAAGGGGTCCTGACTAGCGGGGGGGCCCCCGGGGAGCTGTTTTTT
TRBV9	TRBD2	TRBJ2-1	-	CASSVDTWTGRVVAGTSYNEQFF	TGTGCCAGCAGCGTAGATACGTGGACGGGCAGGGTAGTAGCGGGTACCTCCTACAATGAGCAGTTCTTC
TRBV30	-	TRBJ1-2	-	CAWSVQGFYGYTF	TGTGCCTGGAGTGTACAGGGATTCTATGGCTACACCTTC
TRBV2	TRBD2	TRBJ2-1	-	CASSRGTSGVFEQFF	TGTGCCAGCAGCCGTGGGACTAGCGGGGTTTTTGAGCAGTTCTTC
TRBV7-9	-	TRBJ1-1	-	CASSLLGGNTEAFF	TGTGCCAGCAGCTTACTCGGGGGAAACACTGAAGCTTTCTTT
TRBV12-3/TRBV12-4	-	TRBJ2-7	-	CASSPDSYEQYF	TGTGCCAGCAGCCCGGACAGCTACGAGCAGTACTTC
TRBV11-2	-	TRBJ2-3	-	CASSLGFNTDTQYF	TGTGCCAGCAGCTTGGGCTTCAACACAGATACGCAGTATTTT
TRBV3-1/TRBV3-2	-	TRBJ2-3	-	CASRQSPSTDTQYF	TGTGCCAGCAGACAGAGTCCGAGCACAGATACGCAGTATTTT
TRBV11-3	TRBD2	TRBJ2-1	-	CASSLEGLAAYNEQFF	TGTGCCAGCAGCTTAGAAGGACTAGCGGCGTACAATGAGCAGTTCTTC
TRBV10-3	-	TRBJ2-3	-	CAPSRGRGRTDTQYF	TGTGCCCCTTCAAGGGGAAGAGGGAGGACAGATACGCAGTATTTT
TRBV27	TRBD1	TRBJ2-7	-	CASSLRTGGQGHPNEQYF	TGTGCCAGCAGTTTACGAACAGGAGGACAGGGACACCCTAACGAGCAGTACTTC
TRBV4-2	TRBD2	TRBJ2-5	-	CASSQEASGGEETQYF	TGTGCCAGCAGCCAAGAGGCTAGCGGGGGGGAAGAGACCCAGTACTTC